This TCR beta chain emerged from a study of OX40 agonist ivuxolimab in advanced cancers. Findings and caveats of the study: In the 0.1 to 3.0 mg/kg range, CD4+ and CD8+ blood T cells had expanded clonally by week 6. Also showing low normalized T-cell clonal expansion were some of the nonresponders.

This CDR3 is built from 15 residues. V was pared by 4 bases and J by 7 bases, with 5 bases of the junction left unmatched. The germline gives CDR1 SGHDN, CDR2 FVKESK. A single count supports this clone. No antigen is known for it. The table came from immunoSEQ multiplex PCR; TCRdb's copy has only in-frame clones and leaves some out. The sample lists about 93,000 clones; 89% were seen once. The source is an adult with an advanced solid tumor such as melanoma, head and neck, liver or kidney cancer. The rearrangement joins TRBV14 to TRBJ1-6, with 9 bases lining up with TRBD1. Sequencing was performed on CD4+ or CD8+ T cells sorted from blood, taken in a trial of the OX40 agonist ivuxolimab. CDR3 bases: TGTGCCAGCAGCCCCATCGGACAGGGGAATTCACCCCTCCACTTT. Translating gives CASSPIGQGNSPLHF.